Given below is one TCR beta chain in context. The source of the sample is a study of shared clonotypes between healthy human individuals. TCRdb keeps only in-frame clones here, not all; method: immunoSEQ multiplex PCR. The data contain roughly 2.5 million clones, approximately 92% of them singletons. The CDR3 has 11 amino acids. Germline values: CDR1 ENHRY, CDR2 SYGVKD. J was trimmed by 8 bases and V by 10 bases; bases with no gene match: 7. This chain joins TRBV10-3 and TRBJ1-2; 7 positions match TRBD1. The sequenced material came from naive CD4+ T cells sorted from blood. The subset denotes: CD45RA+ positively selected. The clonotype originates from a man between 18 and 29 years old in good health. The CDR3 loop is CATGEGAGYTF. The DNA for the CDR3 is TGTGCCACCGGAGAGGGGGCCGGCTACACCTTC.